The T cell receptor beta chain described here comes from a study of shared clonotypes between healthy human individuals (dated by TCRdb to 2018 to 2021). About the investigation overall: Three men and two women, aged 18 to 49 years, made up the cohort. To increase sequencing depth and limit assay-specific biases, different laboratories used diverse techniques to prepare libraries and sequence TCR repertoires. For each donor, CD4 naive and CD4 memory were each given three plates, CD8 naive was given two plates, and CD8 memory was given one plate. To estimate repertoire size and how much clonotype sharing occurs between individuals, the study deeply sequenced the blood TCR repertoires of about five healthy adults. Leukapheresis yielded between about 0.85 and 9 billion PBMCs per donor. General conclusions and limits of the study: Compared with non-shared clonotypes, the clonotypes found in all four sorted-subset donors had higher generation probabilities. Estimated clonotype richness was generally larger for naive than for memory subsets. Sampling was restricted to blood, and TCR repertoires in tissues likely differ from the TCR repertoires found in blood. The small number of donors limited the genetic and exposure-history diversity represented. Even with the large sequencing depth, rarefaction of the sorted-subset datasets indicated that sequencing was incomplete. Roughly 5% of naive CD4, 3.5% of naive CD8, 2.3% of memory CD4, and less than 0.45% of memory CD8 clonotypes were shared across several donors. Based on pairwise subsampling, the degree of clonotype sharing among donors was expected to be affected by sequencing depth.

A remark on this clone: Its binding antigen is unknown. No base qualities exist here, and no much larger clone lies one base off it.

Based on the germline V gene, the CDR1 and CDR2 sequences are SGHVS and FNYEAQ. The CDR3, from cysteine to phenylalanine, totals 14 residues. Only the CDR3 part of the read is kept: 42 bases, read in frame from the first base. V is shortened by 2 bases, J by 8 bases, and the region joining them spans 10 bases. The donors were healthy, HIV-negative adults with no recently reported acute infections or vaccinations. Only Caucasian adults living in Nashville, Tennessee, USA were represented among the donors. Magnetic negative selection was used to enrich CD4+ T cells, after which naive cells were positively selected on CD45RA and the negative fraction became the memory subset. Blood was obtained by leukapheresis, after which PBMCs were separated by Ficoll-Histopaque density gradient centrifugation and cryopreserved in liquid nitrogen vapor phase. Purity and quantity of every magnetically sorted T cell population were checked by analytical flow cytometry. Each sorted fraction had its genomic DNA isolated and then quantified by UV absorbance on a Nanodrop 2000c.

Using the deep immunoSEQ assay, TCR CDR3 regions were amplified from genomic DNA by multiplex PCR. For each cell subset, the extracted genomic DNA was distributed evenly across all wells of several immunoSEQ 96-well plates, and each plate served as one replicate. Each replicate PCR for sorted subsets received roughly 200 ng genomic DNA, equal to roughly 30,000 T cell genomes. The purified libraries were quantified using a Qubit 3.0 fluorometer, sized with a Bioanalyzer 2100, and then quantified again using the KAPA Library Quantification kit. Each immunoSEQ 96-well plate was sequenced on its own single-read 150-cycle Illumina NextSeq 550 flow cell. The study's processing was this. Because only junctional sequences without quality scores were contained in the immunoSEQ output, filtering matching that applied to full-length reads could not be performed. To assign V/J genes and CDR3, sequences were annotated against IMGT germline references using PyIR, a Python wrapper for IgBLAST v1.9. Reads were filtered out if the reads had weak V/J assignments (E-value above 1e-6), no CDR3, stop codons, out-of-frame junctions, or ambiguous translated residues. V3J clonotypes were defined as sequences sharing the same inferred V gene, J gene, and CDR3 amino acid sequence. The percentage overlap between two repertoires was calculated by dividing the number of shared unique clonotypes by the size of the smaller repertoire. Repertoire richness was assessed with RTK rarefaction, the Chao1 estimator, and Recon v2.1 estimates of unobserved clonotypes. OLGA was used to compute generation probabilities for all TCRbeta clonotypes that the gDNA method yielded from several donors. In TCRdb, the immuneACCESS table is reduced to in-frame sequences with V and J assigned. These tables do not hold every clone; where another copy was compared, an unresolved V gene accounts for under half, and the others remain unexplained. Clonal size and the V and J genes are those of that table, whereas D and trimming came from the DNA. The sample table shows about 1 million clones, and 65% to 75% are seen once. The ten largest make up approximately 1.5% of the sample.

The V gene is TRBV7-6 and the J gene is TRBJ1-6; D gene: possibly TRBD1, on 5 matching bases. The sequencing input was memory CD4+ T cells sorted from blood. The cell subset or site label for this specimen denotes: CD45RA-negative fraction. This receptor was obtained from a man aged 18 to 29 in good health. The CDR3 reads CASSLQGAHSPLHF. In nucleotides, the sequence is TGTGCCAGCAGCTTACAAGGGGCTCATTCACCCCTCCACTTT.